Listed below are T cell receptor beta chains from one sample, sequenced in a study of blood T cells in healthy people across ages. MiXCR was run by TCRdb on the 5' RACE reads, yielding one entry per CDR3 protein. The repertoire holds fewer than 700,000 distinct CDR3 sequences, 40% to 45% seen once, with about 32% in the top ten. Sequenced input: blood. The receptors were gathered from a man at least 80 years old in good health. CDR3s include the opening cysteine and the closing phenylalanine or tryptophan.

j_gene,v_gene,CDR3aa
TRBJ2-1,TRBV9,CASSGGLGGEQFF
TRBJ1-5,TRBV27,CASSFDGQASQPQHF
TRBJ1-2,TRBV5-1,CASSLVSAFAGYTF
TRBJ2-7,TRBV5-1,CASSLGWGGQLSSYEQYF
TRBJ1-2,TRBV7-2,CASSLRLEPYGYTF
-,TRBV7-9,CASSPDRVGRRNNEQYF
-,TRBV20-1,CSARDRERNEQYF
TRBJ2-7,TRBV28,CASRTGGNEQYF
TRBJ1-2,TRBV25-1,CASSEYGTGTDGYTF
TRBJ2-4,TRBV12-3/TRBV12-4,CASSLAQTRAKNIQYF
TRBJ1-2,TRBV7-6,CASSLDLTGDGGYTF
TRBJ2-4,TRBV7-8,CASSSSVSLSRGADKNIQYF
TRBJ1-5,TRBV20-1,CSARVPLGGRSQPQHF
TRBJ2-1,TRBV6-5,CASSYSRGGGYNEQFF
TRBJ2-7,TRBV3-1,CASSHGLAGVVSYNEQYF
TRBJ2-5,TRBV27,CASQLRPYQETQYF
TRBJ2-5,TRBV7-2,CASSRSEGGKIQETQYF
TRBJ1-5,TRBV6-2/TRBV6-3,CASTWGVGNQPQHF
TRBJ1-6,TRBV6-2/TRBV6-3,CASRDRGHSPLHF
TRBJ2-7,TRBV6-2/TRBV6-3,CASSGDRGHEQYF
TRBJ2-7,TRBV6-2/TRBV6-3,CASKTSSYEQYF
TRBJ2-7,TRBV9,CASSVGTGQGEDEQYF
TRBJ1-2,TRBV7-3,CASSLNSAGGVSGYTF
TRBJ2-1,TRBV14,CASSQARGRNEQFF
TRBJ1-5,TRBV20-1,CSAIARQHNQPQHF
TRBJ1-2,TRBV28,CASSPAYGYTF
TRBJ2-1,TRBV12-3/TRBV12-4,CASSPTGWIHEQFF
TRBJ2-1,TRBV6-5,CASSSPSRTPWNEQFF